The rows below give T cell receptor beta chains drawn from one sample of a study of cytomegalovirus exposure and HLA in healthy donors. Libraries were prepared by immunoSEQ multiplex PCR; TCRdb keeps only in-frame clonotypes and omits some of them. Seen here are 250,000 to 300,000 clones, around 86% observed once, and the top ten hold approximately 1%. Material for sequencing was PBMCs. All receptors derive from a woman aged 18-30 years in good health and CMV-seronegative. Both conserved end residues are part of each CDR3. Fields, in order: clone size, V gene, J gene, D gene, CDR3 DNA, CDR3 protein. The D gene is left open where the match is weak. Not every row has a clone size; where given, it reads once, few, many or a size class.

few	TRBV7-2	TRBJ1-2	-	TGTGCCAGCAGTCGTGTTAACAGCTATAACTATGGCTACACCTTC	CASSRVNSYNYGYTF
-	TRBV18	TRBJ2-5	TRBD1	TGTGCCAGCTCACTATCTCTAACAGGGGGCTTAGAGACCCAGTACTTC	CASSLSLTGGLETQYF
-	TRBV10-3	TRBJ1-4	-	TGTGCCATCGGGGACATCGCGGATGAAAAACTGTTTTTT	CAIGDIADEKLFF
-	TRBV4-1	TRBJ1-1	-	TGCGCCAGCAGCCCAGGGTTATTTGGAAAATTGAGTCCCATGAACACTGAAGCTTTCTTT	CASSPGLFGKLSPMNTEAFF
-	TRBV6-6	TRBJ1-2	TRBD1	TGTGCCAGCAGTTACTCTTCGACAGGGGGCGAGGATGGCTACACCTTC	CASSYSSTGGEDGYTF
few	TRBV7-8	TRBJ2-7	TRBD2	TGTGCCAGCAGCTTACTACTAGCGGGAGTAGGGGCCTACGAGCAGTACTTC	CASSLLLAGVGAYEQYF
-	TRBV7-2	TRBJ2-7	TRBD1	TGTGCCAGCAGCCTAGGACAGGCCTCCTACGAGCAGTACTTC	CASSLGQASYEQYF
-	TRBV6-6	TRBJ1-2	-	TGTGCCAGCAGGTTGGTGCAGGGAAAGGACTATGGCTACACCTTC	CASRLVQGKDYGYTF
-	TRBV30	TRBJ2-5	-	TGTGCCTGGGGCAGGGAGACCCAGTACTTC	CAWGRETQYF
-	TRBV2	TRBJ2-7	TRBD1	TGTGCCAGCACCAGACAGGGAAACGAGCAGTACTTC	CASTRQGNEQYF
-	TRBV9	TRBJ1-3	TRBD1	TGTGCCAGCAGCCGTCCCGGGACAGGGGGCGTTGGAAACACCATATATTTT	CASSRPGTGGVGNTIYF
-	TRBV13	TRBJ2-1	-	TGTGCCAGCAGCTTAGGAAGGAGCGCCGTTAGCTCCTACAATGAGCAGTTCTTC	CASSLGRSAVSSYNEQFF
-	TRBV4-1	TRBJ2-1	TRBD2	TGCGCCAGCAGCCAAGATTCGCGGGAGGGCAGCTCCTACAATGAGCAGTTCTTC	CASSQDSREGSSYNEQFF
-	TRBV18	TRBJ2-7	TRBD2	TGTGCCAGCTCCCAGAACCTGCGGGAGGACCTGTCCTACTACGAGCAGTACTTC	CASSQNLREDLSYYEQYF
-	TRBV4-1	TRBJ1-1	TRBD1	TGCGCCAGCAGCCAGGGACAGGGGTCCACTGAAGCTTTCTTT	CASSQGQGSTEAFF
few	TRBV2	TRBJ1-1	-	TGTGCCAGCAGTGACCCGGCAGGGCTGTCGATGAACACTGAAGCTTTCTTT	CASSDPAGLSMNTEAFF
-	TRBV4-1	TRBJ2-7	TRBD1	TGCGCCAGCAGCCGCCCTGACAGGGGGATGACCTACGAGCAGTACTTC	CASSRPDRGMTYEQYF
-	TRBV4-3	TRBJ1-2	TRBD1	TGCGCCAGCAGCCAAGATGACAGGGTAGTTGGCTACACCTTC	CASSQDDRVVGYTF
-	TRBV5-6	TRBJ1-2	TRBD1	TGTGCCAGCAGCTTGGTTCTGACAGGGGGCACGAACTATGGCTACACCTTC	CASSLVLTGGTNYGYTF
-	TRBV10-3	TRBJ2-1	TRBD2	TGTGCCATCACTACTAGCGGGGGGGCCTCTTACAATGAGCAGTTCTTC	CAITTSGGASYNEQFF
-	TRBV15	TRBJ1-5	-	TGTGCCACCAGCATTACAGGGTATCAGCCCCAGCATTTT	CATSITGYQPQHF
-	TRBV18	TRBJ2-7	TRBD1	TGTGCCAGCGCTCCGCCGGGACAGGTACCCTACGAGCAGTACTTC	CASAPPGQVPYEQYF
-	TRBV11-3	TRBJ1-1	-	TGTGCCAGCAGCCCCGGACAGAACACTGAAGCTTTCTTT	CASSPGQNTEAFF
-	TRBV5-1	TRBJ2-7	-	TGCGCCAGCAGCTTGACGGGGGTTCACTACGAGCAGTACTTC	CASSLTGVHYEQYF
-	TRBV4-1	TRBJ2-1	-	TGCGCCAGCAGCCACGTGGGCTCGGTCCCTTACAATGAGCAGTTCTTC	CASSHVGSVPYNEQFF
once	TRBV6-1	TRBJ1-2	TRBD1	TGTGCCAGCATTAAGGGGGCAGGGCTTAACTATGGCTACACCTTC	CASIKGAGLNYGYTF
-	TRBV27	TRBJ2-7	-	TGTGCCAGCAGTTTCCCCGGGAGTCCCACACTCGAGCAGTACTTC	CASSFPGSPTLEQYF
-	TRBV28	TRBJ2-3	TRBD2	TGTGCCAGCAGTTTAGTTCTAGCGGGGGACACAGATACGCAGTATTTT	CASSLVLAGDTDTQYF
-	TRBV18	TRBJ2-3	TRBD2	TGTGCCAGCTCACCCTCCGGGACTAGCGCGTCAGATACGCAGTATTTT	CASSPSGTSASDTQYF
-	TRBV18	TRBJ2-1	TRBD2	TGTGCCAGCTCACGTACTACTAGCGGGAACTACAATGAGCAGTTCTTC	CASSRTTSGNYNEQFF
-	TRBV7-7	TRBJ2-1	-	TGTGCCAGCAGCTTTTCCTACTATGGGGGAGGCCCCACCAAACCTTACAATGAGCAGTTCTTC	CASSFSYYGGGPTKPYNEQFF
-	TRBV14	TRBJ2-7	TRBD1	TGTGCCAGCAGCCGCGCGGGGACAGGGGACAGCCACGAGCAGTACTTC	CASSRAGTGDSHEQYF
-	TRBV6-6	TRBJ2-3	TRBD2	TGTGCCAGCAAGAGGACTCTAGCGGGAGGCACAGATACGCAGTATTTT	CASKRTLAGGTDTQYF
-	TRBV30	TRBJ1-5	TRBD1	TGTGCCTGGAGTCCCCTGGGACAGTATAGCAATCAGCCCCAGCATTTT	CAWSPLGQYSNQPQHF
-	TRBV28	TRBJ1-4	-	TGTGCCAGCACCCAGGACGGGATCAAACTGTTTTTT	CASTQDGIKLFF
-	TRBV6-1	TRBJ2-7	TRBD1	TGTGCCAGCAGCCTTGCCGGGACAGTGTCCTACGAGCAGTACTTC	CASSLAGTVSYEQYF
-	TRBV7-2	TRBJ1-2	-	TGTGCCAGCAGCCCCATCCGGGGTTCCTATGGCTACACCTTC	CASSPIRGSYGYTF
-	TRBV13	TRBJ2-7	TRBD1	TGTGCCAGCAGCTTAGCGCCAGGGGGCATCTACGAGCAGTACTTC	CASSLAPGGIYEQYF
-	TRBV5-1	TRBJ2-1	TRBD1	TGCGCCAGCAGCCCCCGGGACAGGACCTACAATGAGCAGTTCTTC	CASSPRDRTYNEQFF
-	TRBV4-2	TRBJ2-2	TRBD2	TGTGCCAGCAGCCGCCTAGCGGGGGGCCTCACCGGGGAGCTGTTTTTT	CASSRLAGGLTGELFF
-	TRBV6-5	TRBJ2-7	TRBD2	TGTGCCAGCAGTTTAGCGGGACCCCGCTACGAGCAGTACTTC	CASSLAGPRYEQYF
-	TRBV4-1	TRBJ2-2	TRBD2	TGCGCCAGCAGCCAAATACCTCTAGCGGGGGGGCATGGCGGGGAGCTGTTTTTT	CASSQIPLAGGHGGELFF
-	TRBV6-5	TRBJ1-1	-	TGTGCCAGCGGGGGGGGACGGATGAACACTGAAGCTTTCTTT	CASGGGRMNTEAFF
-	TRBV7-7	TRBJ2-3	TRBD2	TGTGCTAGCAGCCAATCTCCGAGCGGGGGGGCCCCAGATACGCAGTATTTT	CASSQSPSGGAPDTQYF
many	TRBV6-1	TRBJ2-7	-	TGTGCCAGCAGTGAAGGGTCGGGCGGGGCGGCCGACGAGCAGTACTTC	CASSEGSGGAADEQYF
few	TRBV4-1	TRBJ1-6	-	TGCGCCAGCAGCCAAGTTGCCAGTCAATCACCCCTCCACTTT	CASSQVASQSPLHF
-	TRBV6-4	TRBJ1-1	-	TGTGCCAGCAGGGCAGGTCCCCTGAACACTGAAGCTTTCTTT	CASRAGPLNTEAFF